Sequencing of this T cell receptor (beta chain) was carried out in a study of shared clonotypes between healthy human individuals. Study outcomes and limitations: The study found lower generation probabilities in non-shared clonotypes than in those shared by all four donors.

The length of the CDR3 is 17 residues. From germline, CDR1 is LGHNA and CDR2 YNFKEQ. The V and J ends lost 1 base and 4 bases respectively, with 19 bases between them. TCRdb's table, derived via immunoSEQ multiplex PCR, lists solely in-frame clones and lacks some. Of around 2.5 million clones listed, over 85% were seen once; the top ten hold roughly 0.39%. The donors were all Caucasian adults (living in Nashville, Tennessee). CD4+ cells yielded CD45RA+ naive and CD45RA-negative memory subsets. Concerning this clone itself: Its antigen remains unknown.

Source material: naive CD4+ T cells from PBMCs. Regarding subset: CD45RA+ positively selected. V gene TRBV4-2 combines with J gene TRBJ2-5; the D call may be TRBD1 or TRBD2 (7 bases each). The source is a man aged 18 to 30 in good health. Some clones in this sample may be carry-over from other donors' samples. CDR3 coding DNA: TGTGCCAGCAGCCAAGTAGGGGGCGGGAGATCGGGAGAGACCCAGTACTTC. Amino acid sequence: CASSQVGGGRSGETQYF.